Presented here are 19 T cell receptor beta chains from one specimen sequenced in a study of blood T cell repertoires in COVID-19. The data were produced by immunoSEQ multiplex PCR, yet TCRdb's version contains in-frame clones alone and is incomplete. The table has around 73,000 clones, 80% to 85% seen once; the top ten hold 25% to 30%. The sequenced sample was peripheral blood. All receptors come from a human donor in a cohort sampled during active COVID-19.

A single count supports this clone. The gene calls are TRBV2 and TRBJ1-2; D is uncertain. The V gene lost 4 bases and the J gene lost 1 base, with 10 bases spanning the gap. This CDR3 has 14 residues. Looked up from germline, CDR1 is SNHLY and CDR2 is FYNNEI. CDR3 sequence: CASSGLGSNYGYTF. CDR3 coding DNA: TGTGCCAGCAGTGGCCTAGGCAGTAACTATGGCTACACCTTC.

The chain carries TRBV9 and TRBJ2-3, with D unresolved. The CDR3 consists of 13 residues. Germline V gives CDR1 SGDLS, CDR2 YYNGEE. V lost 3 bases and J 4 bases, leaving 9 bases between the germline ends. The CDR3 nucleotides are TGTGCCAGCAGCGCAGAGGTGGCAGATACGCAGTATTTT. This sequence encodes CASSAEVADTQYF.

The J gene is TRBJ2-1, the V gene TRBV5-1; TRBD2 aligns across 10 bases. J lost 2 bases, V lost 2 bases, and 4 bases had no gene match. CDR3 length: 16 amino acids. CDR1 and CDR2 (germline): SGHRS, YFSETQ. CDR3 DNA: TGCGCCAGCAGCTTCTCTAGCGGGGGCCCCTACAATGAGCAGTTCTTC. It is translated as CASSFSSGGPYNEQFF.

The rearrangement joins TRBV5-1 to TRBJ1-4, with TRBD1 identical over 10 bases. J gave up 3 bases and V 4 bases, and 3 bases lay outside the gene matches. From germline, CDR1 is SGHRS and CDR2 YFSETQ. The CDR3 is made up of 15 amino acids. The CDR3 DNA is TGCGCCAGCAGCCCCGGGACAGGGGCTAATGAAAAACTGTTTTTT. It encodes CASSPGTGANEKLFF. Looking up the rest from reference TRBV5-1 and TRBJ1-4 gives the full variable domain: KAGVTQTPRYLIKTRGQQVTLSCSPISGHRSVSWYQQTPGQGLQFLFEYFSETQRNKGNFPGRFSGRQFSNSRSEMNVSTLELGDSALYLCASSPGTGANEKLFFGSGTQLSVL.

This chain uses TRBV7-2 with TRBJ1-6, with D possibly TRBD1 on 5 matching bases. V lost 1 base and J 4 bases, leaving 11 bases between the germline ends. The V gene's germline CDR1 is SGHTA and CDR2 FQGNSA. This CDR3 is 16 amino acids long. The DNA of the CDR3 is TGTGCCAGCAGCTTAGTATCCAGGGCATATAATTCACCCCTCCACTTT. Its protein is CASSLVSRAYNSPLHF. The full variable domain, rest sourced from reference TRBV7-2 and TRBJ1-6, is GAGVSQSPSNKVTEKGKDVELRCDPISGHTALYWYRQSLGQGLEFLIYFQGNSAPDKSGLPSDRFSAERTGGSVSTLTIQRTQQEDSAVYLCASSLVSRAYNSPLHFGNGTRLTVT.

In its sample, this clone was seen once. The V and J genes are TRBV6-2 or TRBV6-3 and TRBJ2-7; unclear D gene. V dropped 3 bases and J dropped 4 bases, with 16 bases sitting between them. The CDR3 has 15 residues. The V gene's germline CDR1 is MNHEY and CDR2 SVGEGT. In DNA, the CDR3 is TGTGCCAGCAGTTATGCCCAACTTCCGACTTACGAGCAGTACTTC. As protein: CASSYAQLPTYEQYF.

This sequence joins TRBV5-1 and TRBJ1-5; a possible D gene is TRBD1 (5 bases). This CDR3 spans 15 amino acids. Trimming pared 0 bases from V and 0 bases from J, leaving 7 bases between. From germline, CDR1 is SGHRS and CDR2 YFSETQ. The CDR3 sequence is CASSLAGNSNQPQHF. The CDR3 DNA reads TGCGCCAGCAGCTTGGCAGGGAATAGCAATCAGCCCCAGCATTTT.

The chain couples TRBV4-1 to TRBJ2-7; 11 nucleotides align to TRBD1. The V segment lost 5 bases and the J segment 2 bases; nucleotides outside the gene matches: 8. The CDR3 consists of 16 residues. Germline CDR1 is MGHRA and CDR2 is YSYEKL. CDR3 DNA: TGCGCCAGCAGCTACGGCCCGGGACAGGGGGCCTACGAGCAGTACTTC. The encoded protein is CASSYGPGQGAYEQYF.

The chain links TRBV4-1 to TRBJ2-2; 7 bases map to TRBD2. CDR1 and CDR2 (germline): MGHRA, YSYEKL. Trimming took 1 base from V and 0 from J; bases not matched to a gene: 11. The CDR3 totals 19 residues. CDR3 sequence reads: CASSQVRAGLATNTGELFF. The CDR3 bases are TGCGCCAGCAGCCAAGTAAGAGCGGGACTCGCGACGAACACCGGGGAGCTGTTTTTT.

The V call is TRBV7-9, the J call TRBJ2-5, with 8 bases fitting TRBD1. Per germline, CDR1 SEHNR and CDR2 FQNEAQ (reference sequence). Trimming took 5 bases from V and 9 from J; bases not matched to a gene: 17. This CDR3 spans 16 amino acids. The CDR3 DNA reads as TGTGCCAGCAGCACCTGGGACAGGCCGTTGGTTAAGGCCCAGTACTTC. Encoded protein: CASSTWDRPLVKAQYF.

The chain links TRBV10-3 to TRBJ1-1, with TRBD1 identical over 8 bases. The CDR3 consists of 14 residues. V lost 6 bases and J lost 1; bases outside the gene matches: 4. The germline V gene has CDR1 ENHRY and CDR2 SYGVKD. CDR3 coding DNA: TGTGCCATCAGCAAACAGGGGGAGAACACTGAAGCTTTCTTT. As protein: CAISKQGENTEAFF.

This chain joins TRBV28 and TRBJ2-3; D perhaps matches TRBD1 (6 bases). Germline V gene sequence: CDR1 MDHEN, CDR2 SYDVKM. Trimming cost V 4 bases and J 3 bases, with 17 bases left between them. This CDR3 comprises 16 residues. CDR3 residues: CASSSLPGTTTDTQYF. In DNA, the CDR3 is TGTGCCAGCAGTTCACTCCCTGGGACAACGACAGATACGCAGTATTTT.

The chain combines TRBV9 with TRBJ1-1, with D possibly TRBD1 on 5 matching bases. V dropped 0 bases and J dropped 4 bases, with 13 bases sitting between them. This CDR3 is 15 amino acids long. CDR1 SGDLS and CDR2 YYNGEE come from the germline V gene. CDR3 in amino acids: CASSVEANRPTEAFF. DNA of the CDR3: TGTGCCAGCAGCGTAGAGGCCAACAGGCCCACTGAAGCTTTCTTT.

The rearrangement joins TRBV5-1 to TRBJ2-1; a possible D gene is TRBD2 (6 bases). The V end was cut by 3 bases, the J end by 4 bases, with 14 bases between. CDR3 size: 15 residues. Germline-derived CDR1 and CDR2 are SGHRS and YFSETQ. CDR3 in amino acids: CASSWGEGVYNEQFF. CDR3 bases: TGCGCCAGCAGCTGGGGGGAAGGAGTTTACAATGAGCAGTTCTTC.

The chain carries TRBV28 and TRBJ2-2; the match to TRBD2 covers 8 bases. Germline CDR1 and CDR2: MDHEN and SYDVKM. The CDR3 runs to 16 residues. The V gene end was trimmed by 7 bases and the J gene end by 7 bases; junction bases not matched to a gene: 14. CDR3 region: CASNLQAGGEDGELFF. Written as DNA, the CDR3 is TGTGCCAGCAACCTTCAGGCGGGGGGCGAGGACGGGGAGCTGTTTTTT.

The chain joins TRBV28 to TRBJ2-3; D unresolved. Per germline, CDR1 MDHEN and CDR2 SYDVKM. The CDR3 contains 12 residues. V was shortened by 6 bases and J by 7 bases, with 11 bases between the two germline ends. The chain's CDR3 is CASRPDLYTQYF. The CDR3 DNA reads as TGTGCCAGCAGGCCCGACTTATATACGCAGTATTTT.

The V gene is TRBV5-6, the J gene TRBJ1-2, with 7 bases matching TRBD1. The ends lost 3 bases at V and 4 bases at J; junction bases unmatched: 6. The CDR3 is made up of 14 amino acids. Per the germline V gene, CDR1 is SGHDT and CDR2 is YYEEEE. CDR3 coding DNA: TGTGCCAGCAGCTCCAGACAGGGAACCTATGGCTACACCTTC. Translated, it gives CASSSRQGTYGYTF.

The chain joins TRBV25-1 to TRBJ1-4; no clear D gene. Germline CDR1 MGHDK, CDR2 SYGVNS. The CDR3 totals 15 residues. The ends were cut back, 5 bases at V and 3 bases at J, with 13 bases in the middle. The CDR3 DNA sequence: TGTGCCAGCAGTTCAACCCGCCAGGCTAATGAAAAACTGTTTTTT. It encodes CASSSTRQANEKLFF.

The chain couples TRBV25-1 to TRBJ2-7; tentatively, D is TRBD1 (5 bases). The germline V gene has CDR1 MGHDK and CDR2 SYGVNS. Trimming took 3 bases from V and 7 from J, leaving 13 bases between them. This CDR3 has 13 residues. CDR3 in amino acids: CASSEAAAGEQYF. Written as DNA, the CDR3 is TGTGCCAGCAGTGAGGCCGCGGCAGGGGAGCAGTACTTC.